This T cell receptor beta chain originates from a study of CD8 T cells in Susac syndrome. V lost 1 base, J lost 4 bases, and 7 bases stayed unmatched. CDR3 length equals 15 residues. CDR1 is SGHRS and CDR2 is YFSETQ in the germline V gene. RNA was extracted with the RNeasy kit, and a quantity of roughly 0.5 to 1 ug was reverse transcribed using random hexamers. TCRdb re-called the immunoSEQ multiplex PCR reads with MiXCR, one entry per CDR3 protein. This sample has about 150,000 distinct CDR3 sequences; approximately 94% occur once, and the top ten carry 0.095% to 0.15%. This clonotype was obtained from a human donor with Susac syndrome. Sequenced input: CD4+ T cells from PBMCs. The V and J genes are TRBV5-1 and TRBJ2-5; 7 bases are shared with TRBD2. Here the CDR3 reads CASSLTGGGGETQYF. The CDR3 DNA is TGCGCCAGCAGCTTGACGGGGGGAGGCGGAGAGACCCAGTACTTC.